This T cell receptor (beta chain) was identified during a study of blood T cell repertoires in COVID-19. About the research overall: Samples came from the United States, Italy and Spain, spanning acute and convalescent COVID-19. T cells, B-cell-depleted T cells, or PBMCs supplied cDNA or gDNA.

This clone was seen only a few times. Authors' methods: Estimation of nucleated cell counts relied on the amplification of reference gene primers. Libraries were prepared by immunoSEQ multiplex PCR; TCRdb keeps only in-frame clonotypes and omits some of them. The V and J calls and clone size are taken from that table; D and trimming were inferred from the DNA. This repertoire shows roughly 220,000 clones, 65% to 85% found once; its top ten account for less than 2.5%. Germline CDR1 MNHNS, CDR2 SASEGT. The CDR3 spans 15 residues. Between the trimmed V and J ends, which lost 3 bases and 1 base, there was a span of 7 bases.

The sample taken for sequencing was peripheral blood. The chain employs TRBV6-1 and TRBJ1-6; D gene uncertain. This receptor was obtained from a woman aged 60-75 years with acute or convalescent COVID-19. The chain's CDR3 is CASSDEGSYNSPLHF. CDR3 coding DNA: TGTGCCAGCAGTGACGAGGGATCCTATAATTCACCCCTCCACTTT.